One and the same sample provided the 7 T cell receptor beta chains below, sequenced in a study of preoperative IRX-2 immunotherapy in early breast cancer. Documented treatment: preoperative locoregional IRX-2 cytokine immunotherapy. Assay: immunoSEQ multiplex PCR; the TCRdb copy retains only in-frame clones and omits some. The sample includes 2,800 or so clones, roughly three quarters seen only once; the top ten take roughly 14%. The input for sequencing was tumor tissue, taken after IRX-2 immunotherapy. Receptor source: a human donor with breast cancer.

The J gene is TRBJ1-4, the V gene TRBV29-1, with D perhaps TRBD1 (5 bases). There are 15 residues in the CDR3. V lost 6 bases and J lost 3, with 17 bases in between. CDR1 is SQVTM, CDR2 ANQGSEA, per germline. In DNA form, the CDR3 reads TGCAGCGTGACGGAACCGGGACCCTCTAATGAAAAACTGTTTTTT. Amino acids: CSVTEPGPSNEKLFF.

This clone has only a few counts. The CDR3 region is CASTPLAGGPGTDTQYF. The CDR3 nucleotides read TGTGCCAGCACCCCTTTAGCGGGGGGCCCGGGCACAGATACGCAGTATTTT. V is TRBV6-8 and J is TRBJ2-3, with 10 positions matching TRBD2. Trimming removed 7 bases from V and 1 base from J; junction bases left unmatched: 11. The length of the CDR3 is 17 residues. The germline V gene encodes CDR1 MNHGY and CDR2 SAAAGT.

J is TRBJ1-6 and V is TRBV19; TRBD1 is a possible D gene (5 bases). Germline assignment: CDR1 LNHDA and CDR2 SQIVND (reference sequence). The CDR3 contains 13 residues. Trimming left V 10 bases short and J 6 bases short, with 13 bases between. The DNA of the CDR3 is TGTGCCACCGCGCCGGGGGGTAATTCACCCCTCCACTTT. It encodes CATAPGGNSPLHF.

This clone was recorded only once. V and J are TRBV6-8 and TRBJ1-2; D possibly corresponds to TRBD1 (5 bases). This CDR3 comprises 17 residues. Trimming took off 6 bases at V and 1 base at J, with 21 bases between the two ends. Germline V gene sequence: CDR1 MNHGY, CDR2 SAAAGT. CDR3 sequence reads: CASSPEGRHRFNYGYTF. In DNA, the CDR3 is TGTGCCAGCAGCCCCGAGGGGAGACACCGATTTAACTATGGCTACACCTTC.

The genes are TRBV6-8 and TRBJ2-1; 8 nucleotides agree with TRBD2. J lost 1 base, V lost 10 bases, and 9 bases had no gene match. Germline V CDR1 and CDR2: MNHGY, SAAAGT. There are 15 residues in the CDR3. Here the CDR3 DNA reads TGTGCCATCAGCCCCGGGGGGGTTTCCTACAATGAGCAGTTCTTC. This codes for CAISPGGVSYNEQFF.

This clone counts as large. V usage is TRBV11-3 and J usage is TRBJ1-5; no clear D. The ends were cut back, 1 base at V and 5 bases at J, with 12 bases in the middle. Germline values: CDR1 SGHNT, CDR2 YENEEA. CDR3 length: 15 amino acids. The CDR3 bases are TGTGCCAGCAGCTTAGGTGGACGGTTACATCAGCCCCAGCATTTT. Encoded protein: CASSLGGRLHQPQHF.

The rearrangement joins TRBV28 to TRBJ1-1; no reliable D call. The V end lost 9 bases, the J end lost 1 base, and 9 bases lay between the germline ends. Germline values: CDR1 MDHEN, CDR2 SYDVKM. The CDR3 sequence is 12 residues long. CDR3 DNA sequence: TGTGCCAGTTCGACGGGGAACACTGAAGCTTTCTTT. The encoded protein is CASSTGNTEAFF.